Detailed here is one TCR beta chain. The CDR3 loop spans 18 amino acids. V dropped 7 bases and J dropped 0; count of bases not matched to a gene: 10. The germline V gene has CDR1 MNHEY and CDR2 SVGEGT. The data were taken from a study of blood T cell repertoires in COVID-19. Turning to the study itself: The samples span acute and convalescent COVID-19 from the United States, Italy and Spain. The cDNA or gDNA used as material had been derived from T cells, B-cell-depleted T cells, or PBMCs.

Profiling relied on immunoSEQ multiplex PCR, and the TCRdb table lists in-frame clones only, not all of them. The sample comprises 75,000 to 100,000 clones, roughly 86% of which are singletons, and 6% to 8% rests with the top ten. V usage is TRBV6-2 or TRBV6-3 and J usage is TRBJ2-6, with 9 bases that match TRBD1. The receptor was isolated from a man between 70 and 80 years old with acute or convalescent COVID-19. The sequenced sample consisted of peripheral blood. CDR3: CASTPSPGQGSGANVLTF. CDR3 DNA sequence: TGTGCCAGCACCCCGTCCCCGGGACAGGGCTCTGGGGCCAACGTCCTGACTTTC.